This record covers a single TCR beta chain. The antigen remains unidentified. The data were taken from a study of a mutant IDH1 vaccine in newly diagnosed glioma. About the research overall: Commencement of vaccination occurred 4-6 weeks following radiotherapy alone, or concurrently with temozolomide cycles. It was radiotherapy, temozolomide, or both that patients received previously, with most receiving both. In the visit schedule, V12 fell in week 35, while V13 fell in week 47.

Produced via immunoSEQ multiplex PCR; TCRdb's table is partial and in-frame only. The data contain 35,000 to 50,000 clones, approximately 83% of them singletons. The time point is: week 35, safety follow-up. One vaccine dose held 300 ug of mutant IDH1 20-mer peptide and came with topical imiquimod. Germline V gene lookup returns CDR1 PRHDT and CDR2 FYEKMQ (reference sequence). Between the trimmed V and J ends, which lost 5 bases and 2 bases, there was a span of 12 bases. This CDR3 is 14 amino acids long. This TCR came from a woman in her forties or fifties with glioma. The sequenced sample was PBMCs, obtained from a glioma patient whose treatment included an IDH1 peptide vaccine. The chain recombines TRBV13 with TRBJ1-1; D is unclear. The CDR3 DNA sequence: TGTGCCAGCAGCCTTACCATTTATAACACTGAAGCTTTCTTT. This codes for CASSLTIYNTEAFF. Together with reference TRBV13 and TRBJ1-1, the CDR3 gives the full variable domain: AAGVIQSPRHLIKEKRETATLKCYPIPRHDTVYWYQQGPGQDPQFLISFYEKMQSDKGSIPDRFSAQQFSDYHSELNMSSLELGDSALYFCASSLTIYNTEAFFGQGTRLTVV.